This passage covers 28 T cell receptor beta chains from one sample sequenced in a study of glioma-infiltrating T cells after dendritic cell vaccination. Time point specified: after dendritic cell vaccination, including at tumor progression/relapse. Measured with immunoSEQ multiplex PCR; TCRdb has only the in-frame clones, and not every one. The sample has tens of thousands of clones; roughly 91% are singletons. Sequencing was performed on blood, taken after dendritic cell vaccination. The receptors were sampled from a human donor with glioblastoma.

The chain uses TRBV29-1 and TRBJ2-3; TRBD2 might be the D (7 bases). V was pared by 7 bases and J by 0 bases, with 17 bases between. The germline V gene has CDR1 SQVTM and CDR2 ANQGSEA. This CDR3 spans 15 amino acids. CDR3 in DNA: TGCAGCGCCCCCCGGGGGGCCTCTAGCACAGATACGCAGTATTTT. Its protein product is CSAPRGASSTDTQYF.

This clone occurred a few times. The chain carries TRBV5-8 and TRBJ1-4; TRBD1 agrees at 9 bases. Per germline, CDR1 SGHTS and CDR2 YDEGEE. The CDR3 loop spans 14 amino acids. J gave up 6 bases and V 5 bases, and 5 bases lay outside the gene matches. The CDR3 region has the DNA TGTGCCAGCAGTTCGGACAGGGGCGATGAAAAACTGTTTTTT. Translated, it gives CASSSDRGDEKLFF.

The V call is TRBV19, the J call TRBJ2-5; 10 positions match TRBD2. This CDR3 has 15 amino acids. Germline values: CDR1 LNHDA, CDR2 SQIVND (reference sequence). Germline trimming cut 6 bases from V and 0 bases from J; bases unmatched to any gene: 4. The CDR3 protein is CASRQLAGNQETQYF. CDR3 DNA sequence: TGTGCCAGTAGGCAACTAGCGGGGAACCAAGAGACCCAGTACTTC.

This chain joins TRBV18 and TRBJ2-3, with TRBD1 matching 7 bases. Trimming took 6 bases from V and 5 from J; bases not matched to a gene: 11. This CDR3 has 15 amino acids. The germline CDR1 and CDR2 sequences are KGHSH and LQKENI. CDR3 nucleotides: TGTGCCAGCTCCCGACAGGGCGCGGATGGAGATACGCAGTATTTT. This codes for CASSRQGADGDTQYF.

V usage is TRBV29-1 and J usage is TRBJ1-1; 7 positions agree with TRBD1. This CDR3 contains 13 residues. The germline CDR1 and CDR2 sequences are SQVTM and ANQGSEA. The V segment lost 7 bases and the J segment 3 bases; nucleotides outside the gene matches: 8. CDR3 in DNA: TGCAGCGCCGCGACAGGGTTGGACACTGAAGCTTTCTTT. This codes for CSAATGLDTEAFF.

V is TRBV2 and J is TRBJ2-5; TRBD2 is a possible D gene (5 bases). Germline CDR1 SNHLY, CDR2 FYNNEI. V lost 6 bases, J lost 1 base, and 15 bases lay in between. The length of the CDR3 is 15 residues. The DNA for the CDR3 is TGTGCCAGCAGCCTTTTGAGTCGGGGCCAAGAGACCCAGTACTTC. Encoded protein: CASSLLSRGQETQYF.

V gene TRBV4-2 combines with J gene TRBJ2-3; 14 nucleotides line up with TRBD2. The CDR3 is 17 residues long. Germline CDR1 reads LGHNA; CDR2 reads YNFKEQ. Germline trimming cut 3 bases from V and 3 bases from J; bases unmatched to any gene: 5. The DNA of the CDR3 is TGTGCCAGCAGCCAGGCGACTAGCGGGGGGGGTACAGATACGCAGTATTTT. It encodes CASSQATSGGGTDTQYF.

The chain joins TRBV6-6 to TRBJ2-1; 12 nucleotides align to TRBD2. The CDR3 runs to 14 residues. V was pared by 6 bases and J by 9 bases, with 6 bases of the junction left unmatched. Germline V gives CDR1 MNHNY, CDR2 SVGAGI (reference sequence). The CDR3 region is CASRSSGGAPEQFF. The CDR3 DNA follows: TGTGCCAGCAGATCTAGCGGGGGGGCCCCTGAGCAGTTCTTC.

This clone was seen only once. The V call is TRBV5-1, the J call TRBJ1-2, with TRBD1 matching over 7 bases. The CDR3 contains 15 residues. V gave up 4 bases and J gave up 2 bases; unmatched junction bases: 8. The germline V gene has CDR1 SGHRS and CDR2 YFSETQ. The CDR3 sequence: CASSGTTGVNYGYTF. The CDR3 DNA is TGCGCCAGCAGCGGTACCACAGGGGTGAACTATGGCTACACCTTC.

The CDR3 is CASSSQWSTDTQYF. The CDR3 DNA is TGTGCCAGCAGCTCACAATGGAGCACAGATACGCAGTATTTT. The V and J genes are TRBV5-4 and TRBJ2-3; no firm D call. There are 14 residues in the CDR3. Germline CDR1 is SGHNT and CDR2 is YYREEE (reference sequence). The ends were cut back, 3 bases at V and 0 bases at J, with 8 bases in the middle.

The chain is built from TRBV6-5 and TRBJ2-7, with a possible D match to TRBD1 (6 bases). This CDR3 is 14 amino acids long. The germline V gene encodes CDR1 MNHEY and CDR2 SVGAGI. The V end lost 2 bases, the J end lost 3 bases, and 11 bases lay between the germline ends. The CDR3 nucleotides are TGTGCCAGCAGTTACGACGGACAGTTCTACGAGCAGTACTTC. This encodes CASSYDGQFYEQYF.

The rearrangement links TRBV30 to TRBJ1-3; D is unresolved. Trimming shortened V by 3 bases and J by 8 bases, and 11 bases separated the two germline ends. Per the germline V gene, CDR1 is GTSNPN and CDR2 is SVGIG (reference sequence). This CDR3 is 12 amino acids long. The CDR3 DNA sequence: TGTGCCTGGAGCCTATGGGGAGACACCATATATTTT. Translating it yields CAWSLWGDTIYF.

The chain recombines TRBV19 with TRBJ2-5; 9 nucleotides line up with TRBD2. Germline CDR1 is LNHDA and CDR2 is SQIVND (reference sequence). This CDR3 is 15 amino acids long. V was pared by 1 base and J by 5 bases, with 5 bases of the junction left unmatched. The CDR3 coding sequence is TGTGCCAGTAGTATAGGTAGCGGGAGTGGGGAGACCCAGTACTTC. The encoded protein is CASSIGSGSGETQYF.

This clone was counted only a few times. The chain recombines TRBV5-1 with TRBJ1-4; 8 bases fit TRBD1. V lost 4 bases, J lost 7 bases, and 15 bases stayed unmatched. Germline CDR1 SGHRS, CDR2 YFSETQ. The CDR3 loop spans 17 amino acids. Written as DNA, the CDR3 is TGCGCCAGCAGCCATAGGTTAGCGCAGGGGGCCGGTGAAAAACTGTTTTTT. Protein: CASSHRLAQGAGEKLFF.

This clone was detected once. The chain carries TRBV7-2 and TRBJ2-5, with 13 bases aligning to TRBD2. This CDR3 has 17 residues. V lost 0 bases, J lost 1 base, and 2 bases stayed unmatched. Germline assignment: CDR1 SGHTA and CDR2 FQGNSA. The DNA of the CDR3 is TGTGCCAGCAGCTTAGCCGGACTAGCGGGAGCCCAAGAGACCCAGTACTTC. Amino acid sequence: CASSLAGLAGAQETQYF.

This chain links TRBV6-6 with TRBJ1-1; D is unclear. Trimming cost V 6 bases and J 5 bases, with 4 bases left between them. The CDR3 sequence is 10 residues long. In germline, CDR1 is MNHNY, CDR2 SVGAGI (reference sequence). CDR3 DNA sequence: TGTGCCAGCAGGAGGACTGAAGCTTTCTTT. This encodes CASRRTEAFF.

This clone is a singleton in its sample. The chain couples TRBV15 to TRBJ1-5; TRBD1 is a possible D gene (6 bases). The CDR3 contains 16 residues. Trimming shortened V by 0 bases and J by 4 bases, and 13 bases separated the two germline ends. Germline V gives CDR1 LNHNV, CDR2 YYDKDF (reference sequence). In nucleotides, the CDR3 is TGTGCCACCAGCAGAGATCCCAGGGGCGATAATCAGCCCCAGCATTTT. Residues: CATSRDPRGDNQPQHF.

This clone has just one count. The CDR3 sequence is CASSLGGDGGTEAFF. The CDR3 coding sequence is TGCGCCAGCAGCTTGGGAGGGGACGGGGGCACTGAAGCTTTCTTT. The rearrangement joins TRBV5-1 to TRBJ1-1, with D possibly being TRBD1 (5 bases). The CDR3 sequence is 15 residues long. Trimming cost V 0 bases and J 4 bases, with 13 bases left between them. Germline CDR1 and CDR2: SGHRS and YFSETQ.

The chain joins TRBV9 to TRBJ1-6; a weak D match, TRBD1 (5 bases). Germline CDR1 and CDR2: SGDLS and YYNGEE. V lost 0 bases, J lost 7 bases, and 11 bases lay in between. The CDR3 totals 15 residues. Written as DNA, the CDR3 is TGTGCCAGCAGCGTAGACCCAGGGAAGAATTCACCCCTCCACTTT. Its protein is CASSVDPGKNSPLHF.

The rearrangement uses TRBV5-4 and TRBJ1-2, with D possibly being TRBD1 (6 bases). V gave up 5 bases and J gave up 2 bases, with 16 bases separating them. The CDR3 covers 15 residues. Germline V gene data show CDR1 as SGHNT and CDR2 as YYREEE (reference sequence). The chain's CDR3 is CASRSGERGNYGYTF. The CDR3 DNA follows: TGTGCCAGCAGATCAGGGGAGAGAGGGAACTATGGCTACACCTTC.

This clone was observed a few times. V is TRBV7-6 and J is TRBJ1-1; 7 bases are a match to TRBD1. V shed 5 bases, J shed 1 base, and the junction held 4 bases outside the gene matches. The CDR3 consists of 14 residues. Per germline, CDR1 SGHVS and CDR2 FNYEAQ. The CDR3 sequence: CASSHRGGNTEAFF. CDR3 bases: TGTGCCAGCAGCCACAGGGGTGGGAACACTGAAGCTTTCTTT.

The chain has TRBV9 and TRBJ2-2; 8 nucleotides align to TRBD1. The CDR3 is made up of 16 amino acids. Germline CDR1 and CDR2: SGDLS and YYNGEE. The trim removed 3 bases at V and 5 bases at J, leaving 9 bases unmatched. CDR3 in amino acids: CASSAATGDGTGELFF. CDR3 coding DNA: TGTGCCAGCAGCGCAGCGACAGGGGATGGGACCGGGGAGCTGTTTTTT.

The J gene is TRBJ1-1, the V gene TRBV6-4; D unclear. Trimming removed 7 bases at V and 4 bases at J, with 16 bases between. The CDR3 sequence is 14 residues long. Germline V gene lookup returns CDR1 MRHNA and CDR2 SNTAGT. The CDR3 loop reads CASTPPVRGTEAFF. CDR3 DNA: TGTGCCAGCACTCCCCCGGTGCGGGGCACTGAAGCTTTCTTT.

J is TRBJ2-2 and V is TRBV7-2; 7 positions agree with TRBD1. The CDR3 is 14 amino acids. V trimming: 9 bases; J trimming: 1 base; junction bases outside the gene matches: 5. Germline loops: CDR1 SGHTA, CDR2 FQGNSA. The CDR3 sequence: CASSGQKNTGELFF. The CDR3 DNA sequence: TGTGCCAGTTCGGGACAGAAGAACACCGGGGAGCTGTTTTTT.

This clone has a handful of counts. The genes are TRBV5-4 and TRBJ2-5; TRBD1 agrees at 9 bases. V gave up 5 bases and J gave up 4 bases; unmatched junction bases: 15. Germline CDR1 SGHNT, CDR2 YYREEE (reference sequence). This CDR3 has 17 residues. Here the CDR3 DNA reads TGTGCCAGCAGTTTCTCCCGCGGGACAGGGAGAGGAGAGACCCAGTACTTC. It translates to CASSFSRGTGRGETQYF.

The V gene is TRBV2, the J gene TRBJ2-3, with TRBD2 matching 15 bases. The CDR3 spans 16 residues. J was trimmed by 3 bases and V by 6 bases; bases with no gene match: 4. The germline gives CDR1 SNHLY, CDR2 FYNNEI. The CDR3 bases are TGTGCCAGCAGGATTGGGACTAGCGGGGGGACAGATACGCAGTATTTT. Encoded protein: CASRIGTSGGTDTQYF.

This clone appeared a few times. The genes are TRBV10-2 and TRBJ1-5; 7 bases map to TRBD1. This CDR3 has 14 amino acids. Germline assignment: CDR1 WSHSY and CDR2 SAAADI. Germline trimming cut 4 bases from V and 7 bases from J; bases unmatched to any gene: 7. In DNA, the CDR3 is TGCGCCAGCAGTGCGACAGGGTTGAGACAGCCCCAGCATTTT. Protein product: CASSATGLRQPQHF.

The table lists this clone with a count of one. This chain links TRBV15 with TRBJ2-5, with 7 bases fitting TRBD1. CDR3 length: 15 residues. J lost 4 bases, V lost 1 base, and 6 bases had no gene match. CDR1 is LNHNV, CDR2 YYDKDF, per germline (reference sequence). The CDR3 reads CATSRADRVGETQYF. In DNA form, the CDR3 reads TGTGCCACCAGCAGAGCCGACAGGGTCGGAGAGACCCAGTACTTC. Drawing the rest from reference TRBV15 and TRBJ2-5, the complete variable domain is DAMVIQNPRYQVTQFGKPVTLSCSQTLNHNVMYWYQQKSSQAPKLLFHYYDKDFNNEADTPDNFQSRRPNTSFCFLDIRSPGLGDTAMYLCATSRADRVGETQYFGPGTRLLVL.